This paragraph covers one TCR beta chain sequence. These data come from a study of blood T cell repertoires in COVID-19. This table comes from immunoSEQ multiplex PCR, and its TCRdb copy is limited to in-frame clones, with some not included. Of 150,000 to 200,000 clones listed, roughly 87% are singletons. The sequence was collected from a human donor in a cohort sampled during active COVID-19. The sequencing input was peripheral blood.

The CDR3 region has the DNA TGTGCCAGTAGCACACCGGGACAGGTGAAATATGGCTACACCTTC. Residues: CASSTPGQVKYGYTF. The gene calls are TRBV19 and TRBJ1-2; 8 nucleotides match TRBD1. Trimming cost V 6 bases and J 5 bases; bases outside gene matches: 11. This CDR3 contains 15 residues. The germline CDR1 and CDR2 sequences are LNHDA and SQIVND (reference sequence).